This is a list of T cell receptor beta chains from one sample in a study of T cells after yellow fever vaccination. MiXCR was run by TCRdb on the 5' RACE reads, yielding one entry per CDR3 protein. The table lists about 400,000 distinct CDR3 sequences, around 10% of them singletons. The material was PBMCs, obtained on the day of the first yellow fever vaccination. The receptors were gathered from a man between 18 and 35 years old who received the YFV17D yellow fever vaccine. Each CDR3 is given with its conserved first and last residue. D genes are given only for firm matches. Where a row states a size, it is once, few, many or the class of an expanded clone; other rows omit it.

-	few	15	TRBV7-2	TRBJ1-5	CASSLVLGVDQPQHF	TGTGCCAGCAGCTTAGTTCTGGGAGTCGATCAGCCCCAGCATTTT
-	many	17	TRBV11-1	TRBJ2-1	CASSFGGIVSSYNEQFF	TGTGCCAGCAGCTTCGGAGGGATCGTGAGCTCCTACAATGAGCAGTTCTTC
-	-	13	TRBV7-2	TRBJ2-5	CASSFTPGETQYF	TGTGCCAGCAGCTTTACACCAGGGGAGACCCAGTACTTC
TRBD1	many	15	TRBV7-2	TRBJ2-5	CASSLPRTGQETQYF	TGTGCCAGCAGCTTACCCAGGACAGGACAAGAGACCCAGTACTTC
TRBD2	-	15	TRBV20-1	TRBJ2-3	CSAPLQGLELDTQYF	TGCAGTGCTCCACTTCAGGGACTAGAGCTTGATACGCAGTATTTT
-	many	13	TRBV30	TRBJ2-5	CAWSSSAGETQYF	TGTGCCTGGAGTTCTAGCGCCGGGGAGACCCAGTACTTC
-	-	14	TRBV11-1	TRBJ2-1	CASSPGISGNEQFF	TGTGCCAGCAGCCCAGGCATTTCTGGCAATGAGCAGTTCTTC
-	few	17	TRBV4-1	TRBJ2-1	CASSQDGGVASYNEQFF	TGCGCCAGCAGCCAAGACGGCGGGGTCGCGTCCTACAATGAGCAGTTCTTC
TRBD2	few	15	TRBV11-2	TRBJ2-5	CASSLRSAGEETQYF	TGTGCCAGCAGCTTACGGTCAGCGGGGGAAGAGACCCAGTACTTC
TRBD1	-	14	TRBV29-1	TRBJ1-1	CSVLLRGLDTEAFF	TGCAGCGTTTTGTTAAGGGGGCTTGACACTGAAGCTTTCTTT
-	-	14	TRBV2	TRBJ2-3	CASSDLGLTDTQYF	TGTGCCAGCAGTGACCTGGGACTCACAGATACGCAGTATTTT
-	few	17	TRBV18	TRBJ1-1	CASSLSGPLSRNTEAFF	TGTGCCAGCTCATTGTCGGGGCCACTCTCCAGGAACACTGAAGCTTTCTTT
-	-	12	TRBV7-2	TRBJ2-5	CASSSLGGTQYF	TGTGCCAGCAGCTCGCTAGGTGGGACCCAGTACTTC
-	few	13	TRBV20-1	TRBJ1-6	CSAARDPYSPLHF	TGCAGTGCTGCCCGGGACCCATATTCACCCCTCCACTTT
-	few	17	TRBV6-5	TRBJ1-2	CASSYYTQRDFSYGYTF	TGTGCCAGCAGTTACTATACCCAGCGGGATTTTAGCTATGGCTACACCTTC
-	-	13	TRBV13	TRBJ1-6	CASSFRLGSPLHF	TGTGCCAGCAGCTTTAGACTGGGGTCACCCCTCCACTTT
-	few	12	TRBV11-2	TRBJ2-7	CASSLSRDKKYF	TGTGCCAGCAGCCTCTCCCGGGACAAGAAGTACTTC
-	few	13	TRBV11-3	TRBJ2-5	CASSLTGPETQYF	TGTGCCAGCAGCTTAACCGGGCCAGAGACCCAGTACTTC
-	many	15	TRBV5-1	TRBJ1-2	CASSPDGQWNYGYTF	TGCGCCAGCAGCCCGGACGGACAGTGGAACTATGGCTACACCTTC
-	once	14	TRBV9	TRBJ2-7	CANSVGGAGNEQYF	TGTGCCAACAGCGTAGGGGGAGCGGGGAACGAGCAGTACTTC
-	few	15	TRBV7-2	TRBJ2-1	CASRTRNRAGNEQFF	TGTGCCAGCAGAACTCGAAACAGGGCGGGCAATGAGCAGTTCTTC
-	-	13	TRBV7-2	TRBJ1-4	CASSLLEGEKLFF	TGTGCCAGCAGCTTACTTGAGGGGGAAAAACTGTTTTTT
-	few	15	TRBV20-1	TRBJ1-1	CSARVPGRRDAEAFF	TGCAGTGCTAGAGTGCCAGGTCGCAGGGATGCTGAAGCTTTCTTT
TRBD1	few	15	TRBV7-2	TRBJ2-3	CASSQGQGASDTQYF	TGTGCCAGCAGCCAGGGACAGGGGGCGTCAGATACGCAGTATTTT
-	few	14	TRBV18	TRBJ1-4	CASSPRDSNEKLFF	TGTGCCAGCTCACCACGAGACAGTAATGAAAAACTGTTTTTT
-	-	14	TRBV7-9	TRBJ1-6	CASSSDILNSPLHF	TGTGCCAGCAGCTCAGACATACTTAATTCACCCCTCCACTTT
-	-	14	TRBV6-2/TRBV6-3	TRBJ2-1	CASTESPFYNEQFF	TGTGCCAGCACGGAGAGCCCCTTCTACAATGAGCAGTTCTTC
-	-	15	TRBV6-2/TRBV6-3	TRBJ2-1	CASSSHQGGYNEQFF	TGTGCCAGCAGCTCCCACCAGGGGGGGTACAATGAGCAGTTCTTC
-	-	15	TRBV21-1	TRBJ2-4	CASNRGGRAKNIQYF	TGTGCCAGCAACCGGGGGGGCCGGGCCAAAAACATTCAGTACTTC
TRBD1	few	15	TRBV7-2	TRBJ1-2	CASRSGTGVIYGYTF	TGTGCCAGCAGGTCCGGGACAGGGGTCATCTATGGCTACACCTTC
-	-	11	TRBV7-2	TRBJ1-1	CASSLAPEAFF	TGTGCCAGCAGCTTAGCCCCTGAAGCTTTCTTT
-	-	15	TRBV7-9	TRBJ2-3	CASKAALSVTDTQYF	TGTGCCAGCAAGGCGGCTCTAAGTGTCACAGATACGCAGTATTTT
-	-	12	TRBV20-1	TRBJ1-1	CSATLPGLEAFF	TGCAGTGCTACCCTCCCTGGCCTTGAAGCTTTCTTT
-	few	14	TRBV12-3/TRBV12-4	TRBJ1-4	CASSRQGSNEKLFF	TGTGCCAGCAGTCGCCAAGGTTCTAATGAAAAACTGTTTTTT
-	-	13	TRBV20-1	TRBJ1-2	CSASSYSPTGYTF	TGCAGTGCTAGCTCTTACTCACCCACTGGCTACACCTTC
-	few	17	TRBV12-3/TRBV12-4	TRBJ1-4	CASSLTQGTEDAEKLFF	TGTGCCAGCAGTTTAACCCAGGGGACGGAGGATGCTGAAAAACTGTTTTTT
-	-	16	TRBV7-3	TRBJ2-5	CASSLGSGGPQETQYF	TGTGCCAGCAGCTTAGGAAGCGGAGGCCCTCAAGAGACCCAGTACTTC
-	-	15	TRBV2	TRBJ2-7	CASSEAGGKTYEQYF	TGTGCCAGCAGTGAAGCTGGGGGCAAGACCTACGAGCAGTACTTC
TRBD1	-	12	TRBV29-1	TRBJ2-7	CSFRQGPYEQYF	TGCAGCTTCAGACAGGGGCCCTACGAGCAGTACTTC
TRBD1	few	15	TRBV13	TRBJ2-3	CASSPRGRDTDTQYF	TGTGCCAGCAGCCCGAGGGGGCGTGACACAGATACGCAGTATTTT
-	-	13	TRBV5-1	TRBJ1-1	CASSLFGLTEAFF	TGCGCCAGCAGCTTGTTTGGCCTCACTGAAGCTTTCTTT
-	few	10	TRBV7-9	TRBJ2-5	CASTGETQYF	TGTGCCAGCACAGGAGAGACCCAGTACTTC
TRBD1	few	15	TRBV2	TRBJ2-5	CASSDVTGGIETQYF	TGTGCCAGCAGTGATGTGACAGGGGGCATCGAGACCCAGTACTTC
TRBD2	-	15	TRBV5-5	TRBJ2-1	CASSLALAGGGEQFF	TGTGCCAGCAGCTTGGCGCTAGCGGGGGGTGGCGAGCAGTTCTTC
-	many	14	TRBV12-3/TRBV12-4	TRBJ2-3	CASSPGPTSNTQYF	TGTGCCAGCAGTCCGGGCCCTACCAGCAATACGCAGTATTTT
TRBD1	few	15	TRBV4-2	TRBJ2-7	CASSQGQGASYEQYF	TGTGCCAGCAGCCAAGGACAGGGGGCCAGCTACGAGCAGTACTTC
TRBD2	-	13	TRBV19	TRBJ2-1	CASLTAGGNEQFF	TGTGCCAGCCTAACGGCGGGGGGCAATGAGCAGTTCTTC
TRBD2	many	15	TRBV2	TRBJ2-1	CASSPGTSRYNEQFF	TGTGCCAGCAGTCCCGGGACTAGCCGTTACAATGAGCAGTTCTTC
TRBD1	-	15	TRBV2	TRBJ1-5	CASTRDRGLDQPQHF	TGTGCCAGCACCCGGGACAGGGGACTCGATCAGCCCCAGCATTTT
-	-	13	TRBV6-5	TRBJ1-5	CASSSFRAQPQHF	TGTGCCAGCAGTTCCTTCAGGGCTCAGCCCCAGCATTTT
-	many	14	TRBV10-3	TRBJ2-1	CAIRGGGSYNEQFF	TGTGCCATCAGGGGAGGCGGCTCCTACAATGAGCAGTTCTTC
-	-	14	TRBV6-5	TRBJ2-1	CASSYGNNYNEQFF	TGTGCCAGCAGTTATGGGAACAACTACAATGAGCAGTTCTTC
-	-	14	TRBV6-1	TRBJ1-2	CASSRGRVNYGYTF	TGTGCCAGCAGTAGGGGCAGGGTCAACTATGGCTACACCTTC
TRBD1	few	12	TRBV20-1	TRBJ1-5	CSAGQGNQPQHF	TGCAGTGCTGGACAGGGAAATCAGCCCCAGCATTTT
-	many	15	TRBV13	TRBJ1-6	CASSTRSAGSSPLHF	TGTGCCAGCAGCACACGGAGTGCAGGGAGTTCACCCCTCCACTTT